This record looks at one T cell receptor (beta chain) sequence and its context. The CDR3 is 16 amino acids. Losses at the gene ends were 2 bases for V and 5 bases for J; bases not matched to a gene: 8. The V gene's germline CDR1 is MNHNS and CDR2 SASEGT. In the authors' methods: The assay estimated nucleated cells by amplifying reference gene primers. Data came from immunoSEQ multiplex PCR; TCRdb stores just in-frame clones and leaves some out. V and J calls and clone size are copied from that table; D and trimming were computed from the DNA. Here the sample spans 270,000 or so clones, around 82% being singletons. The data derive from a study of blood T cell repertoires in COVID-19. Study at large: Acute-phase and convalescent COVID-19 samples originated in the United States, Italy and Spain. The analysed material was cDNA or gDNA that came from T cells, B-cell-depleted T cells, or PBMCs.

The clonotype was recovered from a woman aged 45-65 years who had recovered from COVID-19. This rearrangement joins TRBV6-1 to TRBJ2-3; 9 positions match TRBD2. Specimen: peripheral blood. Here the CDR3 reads CASSETVAGEGDTQYF. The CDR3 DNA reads TGTGCCAGCAGTGAAACGGTAGCGGGAGAAGGAGATACGCAGTATTTT.